These T cell receptor beta chains were read from a single sample in a study of T cell repertoires in cytomegalovirus infection. TCRdb itself ran the reads through MiXCR, one entry per CDR3 protein. The repertoire has around 450,000 distinct CDR3 sequences, roughly 30% of them found once; the top ten carry approximately 13%. Sequenced sample: PBMCs. The receptors were sampled from a human donor in good health (CMV status not recorded). Some clones in this sample may be carry-over from other donors' samples. The CDR3 runs from the conserved cysteine through the conserved F or W. A D gene is named only where the DNA matches it firmly. A row's size may be missing; if present it is once, few, many or a size class.

NA,TRBV7-2,TRBJ2-4,NA,CASSLVMENIQYF,TGTGCCAGCAGCTTAGTTATGGAAAACATTCAGTACTTC
NA,TRBV7-2,TRBJ2-2,few,CASSFTPPMGLNTGELFF,TGTGCCAGCAGCTTCACACCGCCCATGGGACTGAACACCGGGGAGCTGTTTTTT
NA,TRBV6-8,TRBJ2-1,NA,CASSPWRGSYNEQFF,TGTGCCAGCAGCCCTTGGCGGGGATCCTACAATGAGCAGTTCTTC
NA,TRBV20-1,TRBJ1-1,few,CSARRSARNTEAFF,TGCAGTGCTAGGCGGTCGGCCCGGAACACTGAAGCTTTCTTT
NA,TRBV12-3/TRBV12-4,TRBJ1-4,NA,CASSLGGSRDEKLFF,TGTGCCAGCAGTTTAGGAGGTAGCAGAGATGAAAAACTGTTTTTT
NA,TRBV7-2,TRBJ2-2,many,CASSLGGGWLRETNTGELFF,TGTGCCAGCAGCTTAGGTGGGGGTTGGTTGAGAGAGACGAACACCGGGGAGCTGTTTTTT
TRBD1,TRBV7-2,TRBJ2-7,few,CASSRGQGREQYF,TGTGCCAGCAGCCGGGGACAGGGAAGGGAGCAGTACTTC
NA,TRBV12-3/TRBV12-4,TRBJ2-2,NA,CASSLASAKAGELFF,TGTGCCAGCAGTTTAGCGTCAGCGAAAGCCGGGGAGCTGTTTTTT
NA,TRBV2,TRBJ1-2,few,CASSATGARRGYTF,TGTGCCAGCAGTGCAACCGGGGCCAGGAGGGGCTACACCTTC
TRBD1,TRBV6-6,TRBJ1-2,NA,CASRVQGESFIYGYAF,TGTGCCAGCAGAGTACAGGGGGAGTCGTTTATCTATGGCTACGCCTTC
NA,TRBV20-1,TRBJ2-4,NA,CSARGFGLAKNIQYF,TGCAGTGCTAGAGGTTTTGGGCTAGCCAAAAACATTCAGTACTTC
NA,TRBV28,TRBJ2-7,few,CASSPAGLGEQYF,TGTGCCAGCAGTCCTGCAGGGTTGGGCGAGCAGTACTTC
NA,TRBV14,TRBJ2-3,few,CASSHHRDGLLTDTQYF,TGTGCCAGCAGCCACCACCGGGACGGACTATTAACAGATACGCAGTATTTT
NA,TRBV6-2/TRBV6-3,TRBJ2-2,few,CASSYSTATGELFF,TGTGCCAGCAGTTACTCCACAGCCACCGGGGAGCTGTTTTTT
NA,TRBV6-1,TRBJ1-1,many,CASTLYMNTEAFF,TGTGCCAGCACGCTGTACATGAACACTGAAGCTTTCTTT
NA,TRBV7-3,TRBJ2-1,few,CASSWTVRRYNEQFF,TGTGCCAGCAGCTGGACAGTCCGGAGGTACAATGAGCAGTTCTTC